The 26 T cell receptor beta chains in this list originate from one sample, sequenced in a study of OX40 agonist ivuxolimab in advanced cancers. The data were produced by immunoSEQ multiplex PCR, yet TCRdb's version contains in-frame clones alone and is incomplete. The sample holds 90,000 to 100,000 clones; about 91% are singletons and the top ten take 2.6%. The sequencing used CD4+ or CD8+ T cells sorted from blood, collected in a trial of the OX40 agonist ivuxolimab. These receptors came from an adult with an advanced solid tumor such as melanoma, head and neck, liver or kidney cancer.

The rearrangement joins TRBV29-1 to TRBJ2-2, with TRBD1 matching 8 bases. The CDR3 runs to 16 residues. V shed 5 bases and J 0 bases; nucleotides not matched to a gene: 8. Germline V CDR1 and CDR2: SQVTM, ANQGSEA. For the CDR3, the DNA is TGCAGCGTTCCCAGGGGGCAGGGAACGAACACCGGGGAGCTGTTTTTT. This encodes CSVPRGQGTNTGELFF.

J is TRBJ2-7 and V is TRBV2; D is unclear. This CDR3 is built from 13 residues. Looked up from germline, CDR1 is SNHLY and CDR2 is FYNNEI. V was trimmed by 3 bases and J by 6 bases, leaving 12 bases between them. CDR3 DNA: TGTGCCAGCAGTGATGTCAGGTCGATCGAGCAGTACTTC. Its protein is CASSDVRSIEQYF.

V gene TRBV28 combines with J gene TRBJ1-2; 12 bases fit TRBD1. This CDR3 region has 13 residues. CDR1 and CDR2 (germline): MDHEN, SYDVKM. V shed 7 bases and J 8 bases; nucleotides not matched to a gene: 5. The CDR3 coding sequence is TGTGCCAGCAAGGCGGGACAGGGGGCAGGCTACACCTTC. Translation gives CASKAGQGAGYTF.

The rearrangement links TRBV14 to TRBJ2-1; 9 bases agree with TRBD2. The V gene's germline CDR1 is SGHDN and CDR2 FVKESK. The V gene end was trimmed by 1 base and the J gene end by 7 bases; junction bases not matched to a gene: 11. The CDR3 is 17 residues long. CDR3 sequence reads: CASSQGLAGQFLNEQFF. The CDR3 DNA reads TGTGCCAGCAGCCAAGGGCTAGCGGGACAGTTCTTAAATGAGCAGTTCTTC.

In this sample, this clone turned up once. Here the CDR3 DNA reads TGTGCCAGCAGCTCCGTAGAGGCCCTAGCCTCGAGGGAGCAGTTCTTC. Its translation is CASSSVEALASREQFF. The chain links TRBV5-5 to TRBJ2-1; possibly TRBD2 for D (5 bases). The V end was cut by 3 bases, the J end by 10 bases, with 23 bases between. CDR1 SGHKS and CDR2 YYEKEE come from the germline V gene (reference sequence). CDR3 length: 16 amino acids.

This chain uses TRBV2 with TRBJ2-2; D is uncertain. The CDR3 runs to 11 residues. The germline gives CDR1 SNHLY, CDR2 FYNNEI. V gave up 7 bases and J gave up 7 bases, with 7 bases separating them. CDR3 nucleotides: TGTGCCAGCATGAATTACGGGGAGCTGTTTTTT. Protein: CASMNYGELFF.

V is TRBV5-1 and J is TRBJ2-7; D may correspond to TRBD1 or TRBD2 (5 bases each). V lost 1 base, J lost 2 bases, and 10 bases lay in between. This CDR3 spans 14 amino acids. Germline V gene lookup returns CDR1 SGHRS and CDR2 YFSETQ. This CDR3 is CASSLQGAPYEQYF. In DNA, the CDR3 is TGCGCCAGCAGCTTGCAGGGAGCGCCCTACGAGCAGTACTTC.

The gene calls are TRBV7-9 and TRBJ2-5; D is unclear. CDR1 and CDR2 (germline): SEHNR, FQNEAQ (reference sequence). Trimming took 3 bases from V and 5 from J, leaving 16 bases between them. CDR3 length: 15 amino acids. This CDR3 reads CASSFSWRPWETQYF. CDR3 sequence (DNA): TGTGCCAGCAGCTTTAGTTGGCGGCCGTGGGAGACCCAGTACTTC.

The chain employs TRBV29-1 and TRBJ2-2; the D gene is possibly TRBD1 (5 bases). The V and J ends lost 7 bases and 0 bases respectively, with 6 bases between them. The CDR3 loop spans 12 amino acids. Germline CDR1 SQVTM, CDR2 ANQGSEA. The CDR3 nucleotides are TGCAGCGCACAGGCGAACACCGGGGAGCTGTTTTTT. Translating gives CSAQANTGELFF.

CDR3 DNA sequence: TGCGCCAGCAAAGTAGGCGGGACCACCGGGGAGCTGTTTTTT. Translating it yields CASKVGGTTGELFF. The V call is TRBV5-1, the J call TRBJ2-2; TRBD2 might be the D (6 bases). Per the germline V gene, CDR1 is SGHRS and CDR2 is YFSETQ. V was clipped by 6 bases and J by 4 bases, with 13 bases between them. This CDR3 has 14 residues.

The rearrangement joins TRBV2 to TRBJ1-1; no firm D call. The germline V and J ends were trimmed by 2 bases and 1 base, with 8 bases remaining between them. The CDR3 consists of 14 residues. Germline V gives CDR1 SNHLY, CDR2 FYNNEI. The CDR3 DNA is TGTGCCAGCAGTGAACAGGAGTGGAACACTGAAGCTTTCTTT. Its translation: CASSEQEWNTEAFF.

The chain couples TRBV23-1 to TRBJ2-3; a possible D gene is TRBD2 (7 bases). TRBV23-1 is designated an ORF whose function remains uncertain. Deletions cut 0 bases from V and 2 bases from J, with 15 bases between. This CDR3 is built from 17 residues. The CDR3 is CASSQSLSGTHTDTQYF. Here the CDR3 DNA reads TGCGCCAGCAGTCAATCCCTGAGCGGGACACACACAGATACGCAGTATTTT.

The V and J genes are TRBV28 and TRBJ1-1; tentatively, D is TRBD1 (5 bases). Trimming shortened V by 3 bases and J by 0 bases, and 8 bases separated the two germline ends. Germline CDR1 MDHEN, CDR2 SYDVKM. The CDR3 is 14 amino acids. CDR3 sequence: CASSFPGLNTEAFF. CDR3 nucleotides: TGTGCCAGCAGTTTCCCAGGGTTGAACACTGAAGCTTTCTTT.

The genes are TRBV2 and TRBJ2-5; D is undetermined. The length of the CDR3 is 11 residues. The ends were cut back, 4 bases at V and 5 bases at J, with 5 bases in the middle. Germline loops: CDR1 SNHLY, CDR2 FYNNEI. CDR3 region: CASSVSETQYF. CDR3 sequence (DNA): TGTGCCAGCAGTGTTTCTGAGACCCAGTACTTC.

This chain connects TRBV6-1 to TRBJ1-2, with 8 bases matching TRBD1. Germline CDR1 MNHNS, CDR2 SASEGT. The CDR3 runs 15 residues. The J segment lost 4 bases and the V segment lost 2 bases, leaving 6 bases of the junction unmatched. The CDR3 bases are TGTGCCAGCAGTGAATGGGCAGGGGGCGTCTATGGCTACACCTTC. Encoded protein: CASSEWAGGVYGYTF.

The chain is built from TRBV28 and TRBJ2-2; TRBD1 matches 9 bases. The germline gives CDR1 MDHEN, CDR2 SYDVKM. The CDR3 spans 15 residues. V trimming: 5 bases; J trimming: 0 bases; junction bases outside the gene matches: 1. The DNA of the CDR3 is TGTGCCAGCAGTCGACAGGGGGCGAACACCGGGGAGCTGTTTTTT. Its translation: CASSRQGANTGELFF.

Written as DNA, the CDR3 is TGTGCCAGCAGCTTGGTAGGAAAGGGGACCTACGAGCAGTACTTC. Translation: CASSLVGKGTYEQYF. The chain employs TRBV5-4 and TRBJ2-7; the D gene is possibly TRBD1 (5 bases). CDR3 length: 15 residues. The germline V gene has CDR1 SGHNT and CDR2 YYREEE (reference sequence). Trimming removed 0 bases from V and 2 bases from J, with 12 bases in between.

The chain couples TRBV30 to TRBJ2-1; 10 bases fit TRBD2. With V trimmed by 1 base and J by 8 bases, 2 bases remained unmatched. Germline V lookup: CDR1 GTSNPN, CDR2 SVGIG (reference sequence). The CDR3 is made up of 13 amino acids. For the CDR3, the DNA is TGTGCCTGGAGTGCCGGGACTAGCGATGAGCAGTTCTTC. Translated, it gives CAWSAGTSDEQFF.

The CDR3 reads CATSRDRVANVLTF. CDR3 DNA sequence: TGTGCCACCAGCAGAGATAGGGTGGCCAACGTCCTGACTTTC. The J gene is TRBJ2-6, the V gene TRBV15; D is ambiguous. The ends were cut back, 0 bases at V and 6 bases at J, with 6 bases in the middle. Germline CDR1 reads LNHNV; CDR2 reads YYDKDF (reference sequence). This CDR3 has 14 amino acids.

The rearrangement links TRBV7-2 to TRBJ2-1; 7 positions match TRBD2. Germline V lookup: CDR1 SGHTA, CDR2 FQGNSA. This CDR3 spans 14 amino acids. The V and J ends lost 9 bases and 7 bases, in that order; junction bases with no gene match: 12. The CDR3 protein is CASRGEGSLNEQFF. In DNA, the CDR3 is TGTGCCAGTCGGGGGGAGGGTTCCCTTAATGAGCAGTTCTTC.

The gene calls are TRBV11-3 and TRBJ2-7; the D gene is possibly TRBD2 (5 bases). The CDR3 length is 13 residues. Germline lookup yields CDR1 SGHNT and CDR2 YENEEA. Trimming removed 1 base from V and 7 bases from J, with 11 bases in between. CDR3 residues: CASSLGADSEQYF. CDR3 nucleotides: TGTGCCAGCAGCTTAGGGGCGGACTCGGAGCAGTACTTC.

The chain links TRBV18 to TRBJ2-2, with D perhaps matching TRBD1 (6 bases). The CDR3 consists of 17 residues. Germline assignment: CDR1 KGHSH and CDR2 LQKENI. Deletions cut 3 bases from V and 1 base from J, with 15 bases between. The CDR3 DNA follows: TGTGCCAGCTCACCCGCCGGACAGCGATTGAACACCGGGGAGCTGTTTTTT. This sequence encodes CASSPAGQRLNTGELFF. Full variable domain (outside the CDR3, taken from reference TRBV18 and TRBJ2-2): NAGVMQNPRHLVRRRGQEARLRCSPMKGHSHVYWYRQLPEEGLKFMVYLQKENIIDESGMPKERFSAEFPKEGPSILRIQQVVRGDSAAYFCASSPAGQRLNTGELFFGEGSRLTVL.

Remarks on this clone: In the same sample, other DNA sequences code for this CDR3. CDR3 in DNA: TGTGCCAGCAGTTTATATCAGGGTACAGAGACCCAGTACTTC. Translated, it gives CASSLYQGTETQYF. This chain links TRBV28 with TRBJ2-5; TRBD1 is a possible D gene (5 bases). Trimming shortened V by 1 base and J by 4 bases, and 10 bases separated the two germline ends. Germline values: CDR1 MDHEN, CDR2 SYDVKM. This CDR3 has 14 amino acids.

The chain joins TRBV5-1 to TRBJ1-2, with 8 bases lining up with TRBD1. The CDR3 extends over 14 amino acids. Germline loops: CDR1 SGHRS, CDR2 YFSETQ. The ends lost 5 bases at V and 9 bases at J; junction bases unmatched: 12. The CDR3 DNA is TGCGCCAGCAGACAGGGACAGGAGCGATTAAGCTACACCTTC. Translating it yields CASRQGQERLSYTF.

The gene calls are TRBV6-6 and TRBJ1-5; a weak D match, TRBD1 (5 bases). The CDR3 is 14 amino acids. V lost 6 bases to trimming and J lost 4 bases, with 13 bases between them. Germline-derived CDR1 and CDR2 are MNHNY and SVGAGI (reference sequence). CDR3 DNA: TGTGCCAGCAGCGAACGACAGCTTAATCAGCCCCAGCATTTT. It is translated as CASSERQLNQPQHF.

This clone has just a few counts. The J gene is TRBJ2-7, the V gene TRBV11-2; 15 nucleotides match TRBD2. Germline assignment: CDR1 SGHAT and CDR2 FQNNGV. The CDR3 extends over 16 amino acids. V lost 0 bases to trimming and J lost 4 bases; unmatched junction nucleotides: 1. The CDR3: CASSLDGLAGGYEQYF. CDR3 nucleotides: TGTGCCAGCAGCTTAGATGGACTAGCGGGAGGGTACGAGCAGTACTTC.